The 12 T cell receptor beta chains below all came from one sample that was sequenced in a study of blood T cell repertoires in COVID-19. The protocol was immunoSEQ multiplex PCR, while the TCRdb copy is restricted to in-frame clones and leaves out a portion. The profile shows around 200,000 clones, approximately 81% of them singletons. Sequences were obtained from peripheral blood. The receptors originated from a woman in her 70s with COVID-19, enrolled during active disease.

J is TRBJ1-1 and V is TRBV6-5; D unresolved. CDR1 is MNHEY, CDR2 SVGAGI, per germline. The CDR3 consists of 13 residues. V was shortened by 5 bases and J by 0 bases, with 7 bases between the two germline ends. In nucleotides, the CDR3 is TGTGCCAGCAGTCCCCGGGTGAACACTGAAGCTTTCTTT. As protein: CASSPRVNTEAFF.

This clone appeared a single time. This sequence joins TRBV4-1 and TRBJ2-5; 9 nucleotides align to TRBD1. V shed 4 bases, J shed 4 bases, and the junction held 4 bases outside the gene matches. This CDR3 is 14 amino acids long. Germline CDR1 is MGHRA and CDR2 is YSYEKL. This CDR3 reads CASSLTGGLETQYF. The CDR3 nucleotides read TGCGCCAGCAGCCTGACAGGGGGGTTAGAGACCCAGTACTTC.

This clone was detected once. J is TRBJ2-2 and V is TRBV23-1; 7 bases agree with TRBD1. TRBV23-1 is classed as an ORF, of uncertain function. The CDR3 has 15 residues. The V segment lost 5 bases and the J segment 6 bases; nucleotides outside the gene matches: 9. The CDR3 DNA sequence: TGCGCCAGCAGTGTAGAGACAGGGACCGCCGGGGAGCTGTTTTTT. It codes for CASSVETGTAGELFF.

The CDR3: CASSFGKGGSQYF. CDR3 DNA: TGTGCCAGCAGTTTCGGGAAGGGAGGCTCTCAGTACTTC. The chain uses TRBV27 and TRBJ2-7; possible D gene TRBD2, 6 bases. The CDR3 sequence is 13 residues long. The V gene lost 3 bases and the J gene lost 10 bases, with 16 bases spanning the gap. Germline V gene sequence: CDR1 MNHEY, CDR2 SMNVEV (reference sequence).

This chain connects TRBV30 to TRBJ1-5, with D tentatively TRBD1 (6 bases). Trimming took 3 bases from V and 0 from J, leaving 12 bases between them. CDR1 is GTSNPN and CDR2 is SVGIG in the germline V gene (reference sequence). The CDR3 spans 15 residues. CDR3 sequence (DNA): TGTGCCTGGAGCGGTGGACAGCTTAGCAATCAGCCCCAGCATTTT. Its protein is CAWSGGQLSNQPQHF. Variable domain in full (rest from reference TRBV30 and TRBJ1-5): SQTIHQWPATLVQPVGSPLSLECTVEGTSNPNLYWYRQAAGRGLQLLFYSVGIGQISSEVPQNLSASRPQDRQFILSSKKLLLSDSGFYLCAWSGGQLSNQPQHFGDGTRLSIL.

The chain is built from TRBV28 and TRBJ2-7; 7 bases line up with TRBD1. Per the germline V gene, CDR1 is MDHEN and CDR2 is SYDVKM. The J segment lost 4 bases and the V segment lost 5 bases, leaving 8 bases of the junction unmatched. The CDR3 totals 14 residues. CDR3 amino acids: CASSLPDRFYEQYV. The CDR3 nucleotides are TGTGCCAGCAGTCTCCCGGACAGGTTTTACGAGCAGTACGTC.

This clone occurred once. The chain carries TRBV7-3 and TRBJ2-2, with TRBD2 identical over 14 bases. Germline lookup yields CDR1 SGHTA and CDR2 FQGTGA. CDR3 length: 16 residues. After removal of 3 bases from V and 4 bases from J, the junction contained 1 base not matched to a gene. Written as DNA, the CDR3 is TGTGCCAGCAGCTTTGGGACTAGCGGGGGCACCGGGGAGCTGTTTTTT. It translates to CASSFGTSGGTGELFF.

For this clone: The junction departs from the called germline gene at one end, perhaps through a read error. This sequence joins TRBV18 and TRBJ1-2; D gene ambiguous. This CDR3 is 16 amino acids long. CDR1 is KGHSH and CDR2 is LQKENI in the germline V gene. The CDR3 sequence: CASSPLAVQGSYGYTF. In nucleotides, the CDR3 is TGTGCCAGTTCACCACTGGCGGTCCAAGGCAGCTATGGCTACACCTTC.

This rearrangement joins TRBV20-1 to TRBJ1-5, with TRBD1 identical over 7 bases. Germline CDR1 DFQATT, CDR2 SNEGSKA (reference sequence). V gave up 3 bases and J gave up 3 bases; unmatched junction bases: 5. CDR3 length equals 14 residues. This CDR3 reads CSASSGTDNQPQHF. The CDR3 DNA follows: TGCAGTGCTAGTTCCGGGACAGACAATCAGCCCCAGCATTTT.

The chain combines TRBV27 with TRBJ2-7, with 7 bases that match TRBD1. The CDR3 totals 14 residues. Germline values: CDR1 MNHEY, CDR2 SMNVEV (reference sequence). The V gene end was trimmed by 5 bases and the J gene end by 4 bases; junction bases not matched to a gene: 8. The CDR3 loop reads CASSTRQGEYEQYF. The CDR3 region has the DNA TGTGCCAGCAGTACCCGACAGGGAGAATACGAGCAGTACTTC.

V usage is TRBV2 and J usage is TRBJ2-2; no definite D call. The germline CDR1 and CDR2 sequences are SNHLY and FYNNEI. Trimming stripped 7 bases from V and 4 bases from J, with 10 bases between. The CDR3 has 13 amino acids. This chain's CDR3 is CASTTLPTGELFF. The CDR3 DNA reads TGTGCCAGCACGACTCTACCCACCGGGGAGCTGTTTTTT.

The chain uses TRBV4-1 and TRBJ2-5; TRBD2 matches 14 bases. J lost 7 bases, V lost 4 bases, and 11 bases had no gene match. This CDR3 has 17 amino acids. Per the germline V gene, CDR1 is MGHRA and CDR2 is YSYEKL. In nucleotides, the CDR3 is TGCGCCAGCAGCCGCGAGGGGGGACTAGCGGGGGCAGGGACCCAGTACTTC. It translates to CASSREGGLAGAGTQYF.